This entry describes one T cell receptor beta chain. The data were obtained in a study of T-cell memory formation after mild COVID-19. In the study overall: TCR clusters showed largely donor specificity.

TCRdb itself ran the 5' RACE reads through MiXCR, one entry per CDR3 protein. The profile shows hundreds of thousands of distinct CDR3 sequences, around a quarter of them singletons. The clonotype was recovered from an adult woman who had mild COVID-19 (a few samples of this study predate the infection). Cell type and time point are not known. Sequenced material: PBMCs or a T cell subset sorted from them (not recorded which).

The CDR3, as DNA: TGTGCCAGCAGCTTAGCGACTGGGAGCAATCAGCCCCAGCATTTT. This encodes CASSLATGSNQPQHF. The chain carries TRBV7-2 and TRBJ1-5; D is ambiguous. Trimming removed 0 bases from V and 1 base from J, with 7 bases in between. Germline assignment: CDR1 SGHTA and CDR2 FQGNSA. The CDR3 totals 15 residues.